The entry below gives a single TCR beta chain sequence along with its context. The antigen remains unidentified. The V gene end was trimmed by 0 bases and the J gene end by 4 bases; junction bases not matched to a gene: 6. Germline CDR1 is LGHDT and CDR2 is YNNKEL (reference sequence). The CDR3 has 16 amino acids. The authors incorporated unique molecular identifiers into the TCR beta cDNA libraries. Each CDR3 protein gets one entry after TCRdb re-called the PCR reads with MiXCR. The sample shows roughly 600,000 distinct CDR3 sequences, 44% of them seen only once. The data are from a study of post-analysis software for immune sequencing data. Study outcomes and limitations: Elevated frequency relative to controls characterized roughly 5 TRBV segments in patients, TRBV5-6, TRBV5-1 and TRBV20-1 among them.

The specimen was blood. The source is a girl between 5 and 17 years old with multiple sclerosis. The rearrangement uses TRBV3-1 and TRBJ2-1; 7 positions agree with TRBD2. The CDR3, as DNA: TGTGCCAGCAGCCAAGATTGGGGACTACCGTACAATGAGCAGTTCTTC. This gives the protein CASSQDWGLPYNEQFF.